The rows below give T cell receptor beta chains drawn from one sample of a study of shared clonotypes between healthy human individuals. Profiling relied on immunoSEQ multiplex PCR, and the TCRdb table lists in-frame clones only, not all of them. The sample has some 490,000 clones; approximately 78% are singletons. The specimen sequenced was PBMCs. These receptors all stem from a woman between 40 and 50 years old in good health. Some clones in this sample may be carry-over from other donors' samples. Both conserved end residues are part of each CDR3. Fields, in order: D gene, J gene, CDR3 length, V gene, clone size, CDR3 protein, CDR3 DNA. A D gene is named only where the DNA matches it firmly. Not all rows give a size; the values are once, few, many and, for expanded clones, a class.

. TRBJ2-1 16 TRBV7-9 few CASSLAPAGFNNEQFF TGTGCCAGCAGCTTAGCGCCGGCAGGGTTTAACAATGAGCAGTTCTTC
TRBD2 TRBJ2-6 20 TRBV4-1 . CASSQGLAGVLSSGANVLTF TGCGCCAGCAGCCAAGGACTAGCGGGAGTTCTCAGTTCTGGGGCCAACGTCCTGACTTTC
TRBD1 TRBJ1-2 16 TRBV7-2 . CASSLGTGGLYYGYTF TGTGCCAGCAGCTTAGGGACAGGGGGTCTATACTATGGCTACACCTTC
. TRBJ2-1 11 TRBV10-3 . CAISGLNEQFF TGTGCCATCAGTGGCTTGAATGAGCAGTTCTTC
. TRBJ2-1 13 TRBV19 . CASSMLRYNEQFF TGTGCCAGTAGTATGTTGCGGTACAATGAGCAGTTCTTC
TRBD1 TRBJ2-2 14 TRBV11-2 . CASSLGTGPGALFF TGTGCCAGCAGCTTAGGGACAGGGCCCGGGGCGCTGTTTTTT
. TRBJ2-2 13 TRBV7-7 . CASSSQSGGELFF TGTGCCAGCAGCTCCCAGTCGGGCGGGGAGCTGTTTTTT
TRBD2 TRBJ2-1 15 TRBV7-3 . CASSLGTSGYNEQFF TGTGCCAGCAGCTTAGGGACTAGCGGTTACAATGAGCAGTTCTTC
. TRBJ2-1 14 TRBV10-3 . CAIRGTVSYNEQFF TGTGCCATCAGGGGGACTGTCTCCTACAATGAGCAGTTCTTC
. TRBJ2-7 13 TRBV28 . CASIDFAGYEQYF TGTGCCAGCATCGACTTCGCCGGCTACGAGCAGTACTTC
. TRBJ2-7 14 TRBV5-1 . CASTRGGGNYEQYF TGCGCCAGCACCCGAGGGGGAGGAAACTACGAGCAGTACTTC
TRBD1 TRBJ2-5 13 TRBV7-6 . CASTRQGWETQYF TGTGCCAGCACTAGACAGGGTTGGGAGACCCAGTACTTC
TRBD1 TRBJ2-1 16 TRBV9 . CASSVAQQGAPNEQFF TGTGCCAGCAGCGTAGCTCAGCAGGGGGCGCCGAATGAGCAGTTCTTC
. TRBJ2-3 17 TRBV7-9 . CASSFPPVGAFTDTQYF TGTGCCAGCAGCTTTCCCCCTGTTGGGGCCTTCACAGATACGCAGTATTTT
TRBD2 TRBJ2-1 16 TRBV5-1 . CASSRLTSDAYNEQFF TGCGCCAGCAGCCGACTGACTAGCGATGCCTACAATGAGCAGTTCTTC
TRBD2 TRBJ2-1 16 TRBV7-3 . CASSLTRIAGNNEQFF TGTGCCAGCAGCTTAACGAGGATAGCGGGGAACAATGAGCAGTTCTTC
TRBD1 TRBJ2-1 16 TRBV2 . CASRTSRDRGYNEQFF TGTGCCAGCAGGACCAGCCGGGACAGGGGGTACAATGAGCAGTTCTTC
TRBD1 TRBJ2-2 15 TRBV7-3 . CASSADRTNTGELFF TGTGCCAGCAGCGCGGACAGGACGAACACCGGGGAGCTGTTTTTT
TRBD1 TRBJ1-1 15 TRBV19 once CASSRGQGLNTEAFF TGTGCCAGTAGTAGGGGACAGGGCCTGAACACTGAAGCTTTCTTT
. TRBJ2-1 12 TRBV6-1 once CASSEARNEQFF TGTGCCAGCAGTGAAGCGCGAAATGAGCAGTTCTTC
. TRBJ1-2 14 TRBV19 few CASSSRQEVYGYTF TGTGCCAGTAGTAGCCGCCAGGAGGTCTATGGCTACACCTTC
. TRBJ2-2 12 TRBV18 . CASSPIPGELFF TGTGCCAGCTCACCCATCCCCGGGGAGCTGTTTTTT
. TRBJ1-2 13 TRBV9 . CASSPRKNYGYTF TGTGCCAGCAGCCCCCGAAAGAACTATGGCTACACCTTC
. TRBJ2-4 16 TRBV5-1 . CASSFGRGDKGNIQYF TGCGCCAGCAGCTTTGGTAGGGGTGATAAAGGAAACATTCAGTACTTC
. TRBJ1-2 13 TRBV6-5 . CASSYSQGSGYTF TGTGCCAGCAGTTACTCTCAGGGAAGTGGCTACACCTTC
TRBD2 TRBJ2-1 16 TRBV9 . CASSASGSSSYNEQFF TGTGCCAGCAGCGCTAGCGGGAGTAGTTCCTACAATGAGCAGTTCTTC
. TRBJ1-4 13 TRBV9 . CASSVVEGEKLFF TGTGCCAGCAGCGTAGTTGAGGGTGAAAAACTGTTTTTT
. TRBJ2-1 13 TRBV27 . CARRESAYNEQFF TGTGCCAGGAGAGAGTCGGCCTACAATGAGCAGTTCTTC
TRBD1 TRBJ2-4 12 TRBV18 . CASSHGTGGRYF TGTGCCAGCTCACACGGGACAGGGGGAAGATACTTC
TRBD2 TRBJ2-7 15 TRBV30 . CAWSAGLAGAYEQYF TGTGCCTGGAGCGCGGGACTAGCGGGAGCCTACGAGCAGTACTTC
. TRBJ2-7 15 TRBV7-2 . CASSAGTPPIYEQYF TGTGCCAGCAGCGCGGGGACCCCGCCTATCTACGAGCAGTACTTC
. TRBJ1-3 15 TRBV7-8 . CASSLQGASGNTIYF TGTGCCAGCAGCTTACAGGGTGCTTCTGGAAACACCATATATTTT
TRBD2 TRBJ2-5 15 TRBV5-1 . CASQWISGRIETQYF TGCGCCAGCCAATGGATTAGCGGGAGGATTGAGACCCAGTACTTC
. TRBJ1-1 10 TRBV6-1 . CASSDSEAFF TGTGCCAGCTCTGACTCTGAAGCTTTCTTT
TRBD1 TRBJ1-1 14 TRBV28 . CASRLTGVNTEAFF TGTGCCAGCAGGCTTACAGGGGTGAACACTGAAGCTTTCTTT
. TRBJ2-2 15 TRBV5-1 . CASSPVNSRSGELFF TGCGCCAGCAGCCCCGTAAATAGCAGGTCCGGGGAGCTGTTTTTT
. TRBJ2-7 14 TRBV7-9 . CASIREGKIYEQYF TGTGCCAGCATCCGAGAAGGCAAGATCTACGAGCAGTACTTC
. TRBJ1-2 16 TRBV7-9 . CATPPGGYRVFGGYTF TGTGCCACCCCCCCGGGCGGGTACAGGGTATTCGGTGGCTACACCTTC
. TRBJ1-4 12 TRBV30 . CAWSVLGEKLFF TGTGCCTGGAGTGTACTAGGGGAAAAACTGTTTTTT
. TRBJ1-1 13 TRBV4-3 . CASGQILNTEAFF TGCGCCAGCGGCCAGATCTTGAACACTGAAGCTTTCTTT
TRBD1 TRBJ1-1 13 TRBV7-3 . CASSLGQGTEAFF TGTGCCAGCAGCTTAGGACAGGGGACTGAAGCTTTCTTT
TRBD1 TRBJ2-1 15 TRBV7-3 few CASSPLGQGVDEQFF TGTGCCAGCAGCCCACTAGGACAGGGGGTCGATGAGCAGTTCTTC
TRBD1 TRBJ1-2 18 TRBV10-3 . CAISEQGGPSRTNYGYTF TGTGCCATCAGTGAGCAGGGGGGCCCCTCCCGTACTAACTATGGCTACACCTTC
TRBD1 TRBJ2-7 12 TRBV28 . CATQTGTYEQYF TGTGCCACCCAGACAGGGACCTACGAGCAGTACTTC
. TRBJ2-7 14 TRBV18 . CASSVSGNSYEQYF TGTGCCAGCTCAGTGTCAGGGAACTCCTACGAGCAGTACTTC
. TRBJ2-7 13 TRBV18 . CASSPLEGHEQYF TGTGCCAGCTCACCGTTGGAGGGCCACGAGCAGTACTTC
. TRBJ2-7 14 TRBV11-2 . CASSRGRISYEQYF TGTGCCAGCAGCCGTGGACGGATATCCTACGAGCAGTACTTC
TRBD1 TRBJ2-7 15 TRBV28 . CASTIPGTATYEQYF TGTGCCAGCACCATACCCGGGACAGCAACCTACGAGCAGTACTTC
TRBD2 TRBJ2-7 14 TRBV5-4 . CASSSGTSGPPEYF TGTGCCAGCAGCTCCGGGACTAGCGGGCCTCCGGAGTACTTC
TRBD1 TRBJ2-5 14 TRBV7-6 . CASSPRTGGETQYF TGTGCCAGCAGCCCGCGGACAGGGGGCGAGACCCAGTACTTC
. TRBJ2-7 17 TRBV19 . CASSHIHMSGPSYEQYF TGTGCCAGTAGCCATATCCATATGAGCGGGCCTTCATACGAGCAGTACTTC
TRBD1 TRBJ2-1 14 TRBV28 once CASRVGTRGNEQFF TGTGCCAGCAGAGTGGGCACCAGGGGGAATGAGCAGTTCTTC
. TRBJ2-3 15 TRBV2 . CASSEQTADTDTQYF TGTGCCAGCAGCGAACAGACAGCCGACACAGATACGCAGTATTTT
TRBD1 TRBJ1-2 13 TRBV28 . CASSLGQGYGYTF TGTGCCAGCAGTCTGGGACAGGGATATGGCTACACCTTC
TRBD2 TRBJ2-1 14 TRBV10-3 . CAIRGGRAGDEQFF TGTGCCATCAGGGGCGGGAGGGCCGGAGATGAGCAGTTCTTC
. TRBJ2-2 14 TRBV9 . CASSELKATGELFF TGTGCCAGCAGCGAGCTGAAAGCGACCGGGGAGCTGTTTTTT
. TRBJ2-5 14 TRBV19 . CASSPAELQETQYF TGTGCCAGTAGTCCCGCAGAGCTCCAAGAGACCCAGTACTTC
. TRBJ1-5 15 TRBV9 few CASSPLRLGNQPQHF TGTGCCAGCAGCCCACTCCGGTTGGGCAATCAGCCCCAGCATTTT
TRBD2 TRBJ2-5 16 TRBV7-3 . CASSLGASGSGETQYF TGTGCCAGCAGCTTAGGGGCTAGCGGGAGCGGGGAGACCCAGTACTTC
. TRBJ1-5 14 TRBV10-3 . CAISERGRDQPQHF TGTGCCATCAGTGAGAGAGGGAGGGATCAGCCCCAGCATTTT